The clone carrying this T cell receptor (beta chain) was found a few times. Its antigen is currently unknown. Other DNA sequences within the sample encode an identical CDR3. This specimen comes from a study of cytomegalovirus exposure and HLA in healthy donors. CDR3 length equals 13 residues. In germline, CDR1 is MNHEY, CDR2 SMNVEV (reference sequence). V gave up 2 bases and J gave up 6 bases, with 8 bases separating them. Study-wide results and caveats: For presence/absence analyses, sequencing depth was assumed to be roughly uniform across donors.

Healthy donors of bone marrow made up the group. The PCR ran on 60 Vbeta and 13 Jbeta primers. The assay was immunoSEQ multiplex PCR, and TCRdb's table has in-frame clones only and misses some. The sample has about 65,000 clones; approximately 60% are singletons. Source material: PBMCs. The chain employs TRBV27 and TRBJ1-5; the D gene is possibly TRBD1 (6 bases). The sequence was obtained from a man aged 25-45 years in good health and CMV-seronegative. The CDR3, as DNA: TGTGCCAGCAGTTTACAGGGGAGTCAGCCCCAGCATTTT. It yields the protein CASSLQGSQPQHF.